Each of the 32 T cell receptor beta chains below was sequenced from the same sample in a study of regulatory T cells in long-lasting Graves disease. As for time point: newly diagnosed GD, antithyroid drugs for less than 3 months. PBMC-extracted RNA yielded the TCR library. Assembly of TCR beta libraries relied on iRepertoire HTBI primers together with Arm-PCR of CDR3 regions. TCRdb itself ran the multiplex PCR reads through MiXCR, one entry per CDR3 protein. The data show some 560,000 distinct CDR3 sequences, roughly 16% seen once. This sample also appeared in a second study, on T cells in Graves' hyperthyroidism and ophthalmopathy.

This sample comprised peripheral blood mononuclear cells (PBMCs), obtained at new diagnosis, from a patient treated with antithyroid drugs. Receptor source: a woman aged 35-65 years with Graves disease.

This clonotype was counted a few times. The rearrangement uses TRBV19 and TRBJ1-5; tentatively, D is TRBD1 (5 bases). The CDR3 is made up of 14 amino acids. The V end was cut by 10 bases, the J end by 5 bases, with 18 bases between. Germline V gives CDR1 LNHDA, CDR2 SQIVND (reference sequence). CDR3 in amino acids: CATNLWGTDQPQHF. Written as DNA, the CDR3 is TGTGCCACAAACCTTTGGGGGACGGATCAGCCCCAGCATTTT.

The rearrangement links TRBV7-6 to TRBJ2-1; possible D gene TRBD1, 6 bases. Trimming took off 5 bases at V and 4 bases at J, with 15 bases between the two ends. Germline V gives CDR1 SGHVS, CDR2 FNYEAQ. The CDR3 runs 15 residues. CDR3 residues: CASSPTGRGYNEQFF. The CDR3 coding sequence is TGTGCCAGCAGCCCCACAGGCAGGGGTTACAATGAGCAGTTCTTC.

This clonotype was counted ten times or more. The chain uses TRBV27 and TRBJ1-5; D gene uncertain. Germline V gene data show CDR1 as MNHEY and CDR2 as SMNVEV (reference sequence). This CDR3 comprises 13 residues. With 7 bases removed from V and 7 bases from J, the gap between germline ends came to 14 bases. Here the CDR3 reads CASNPGVGQPQHF. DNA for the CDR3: TGTGCCAGCAACCCCGGGGTCGGGCAGCCCCAGCATTTT.

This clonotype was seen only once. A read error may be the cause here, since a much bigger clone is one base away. CDR3 sequence reads: CASRGSGGRSYNEQYF. Written as DNA, the CDR3 is TGTGCCAGCAGAGGTAGCGGGGGCCGATCCTACAATGAGCAGTACTTC. The chain uses TRBV6-1 and TRBJ2-7, with TRBD2 matching 9 bases. Germline V gene sequence: CDR1 MNHNS, CDR2 SASEGT. CDR3 length: 16 amino acids. V shed 6 bases, J shed 7 bases, and the junction held 16 bases outside the gene matches.

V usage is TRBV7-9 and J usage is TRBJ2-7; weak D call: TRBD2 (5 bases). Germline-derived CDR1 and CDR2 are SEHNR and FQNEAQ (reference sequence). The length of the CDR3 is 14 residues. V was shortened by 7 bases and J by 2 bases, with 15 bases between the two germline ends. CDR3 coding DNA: TGTGCCAGCACCGAGGGCAGAGCCCCCTACGAGCAGTACTTC. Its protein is CASTEGRAPYEQYF.

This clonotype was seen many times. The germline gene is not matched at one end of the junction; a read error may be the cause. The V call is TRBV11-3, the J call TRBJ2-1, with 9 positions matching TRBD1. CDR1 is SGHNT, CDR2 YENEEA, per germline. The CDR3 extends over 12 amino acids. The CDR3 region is CASSVSQGAVVF. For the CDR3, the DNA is TGTGCCAGCAGCGTATCACAGGGGGCGGTGGTCTTC.

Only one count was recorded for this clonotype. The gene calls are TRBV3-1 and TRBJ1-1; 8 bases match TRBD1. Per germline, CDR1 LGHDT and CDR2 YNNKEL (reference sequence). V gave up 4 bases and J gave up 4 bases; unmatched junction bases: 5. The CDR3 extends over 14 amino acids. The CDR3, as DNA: TGTGCCAGCAGCCCCCAGGGGGCTTGCACTGAAGCTTTCTTT. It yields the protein CASSPQGACTEAFF. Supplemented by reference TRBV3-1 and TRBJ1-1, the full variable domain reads DTAVSQTPKYLVTQMGNDKSIKCEQNLGHDTMYWYKQDSKKFLKIMFSYNNKELIINETVPNRFSPKSPDKAHLNLHINSLELGDSAVYFCASSPQGACTEAFFGQGTRLTVV.

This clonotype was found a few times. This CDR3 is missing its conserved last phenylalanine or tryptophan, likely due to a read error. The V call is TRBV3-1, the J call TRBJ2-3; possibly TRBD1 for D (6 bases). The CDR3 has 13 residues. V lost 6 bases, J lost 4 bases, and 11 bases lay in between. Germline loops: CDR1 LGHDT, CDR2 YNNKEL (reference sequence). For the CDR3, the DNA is TGTGCCAGCAGGTCTGGGGGCGCAGATACGCAGTATATT. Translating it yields CASRSGGADTQYI.

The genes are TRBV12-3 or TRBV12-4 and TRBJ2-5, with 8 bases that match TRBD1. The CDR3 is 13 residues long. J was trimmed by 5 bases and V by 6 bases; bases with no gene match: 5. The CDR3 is CASRSGGTETQYF. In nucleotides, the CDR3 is TGTGCCAGCAGGTCAGGGGGCACGGAGACCCAGTACTTC.

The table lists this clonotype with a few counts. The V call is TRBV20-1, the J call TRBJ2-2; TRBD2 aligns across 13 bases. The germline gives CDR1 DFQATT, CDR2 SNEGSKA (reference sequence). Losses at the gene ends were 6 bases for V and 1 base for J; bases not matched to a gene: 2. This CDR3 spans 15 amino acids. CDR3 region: CSARTSGGNTGELFF. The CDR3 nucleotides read TGCAGTGCACGGACTAGCGGGGGGAACACCGGGGAGCTGTTTTTT.

The chain's CDR3 is CASRTGVSGYNEQFF. The CDR3, as DNA: TGTGCCAGCAGGACAGGGGTTAGCGGTTACAATGAGCAGTTCTTC. This chain uses TRBV2 with TRBJ2-1; TRBD1 matches 8 bases. CDR1 and CDR2 from the germline V gene are SNHLY and FYNNEI. The CDR3 length is 15 residues. V was clipped by 6 bases and J by 4 bases; unmatched bases: 8. Supplemented by reference TRBV2 and TRBJ2-1, the full variable domain reads EPEVTQTPSHQVTQMGQEVILRCVPISNHLYFYWYRQILGQKVEFLVSFYNNEISEKSEIFDDQFSVERPDGSNFTLKIRSTKLEDSAMYFCASRTGVSGYNEQFFGPGTRLTVL.

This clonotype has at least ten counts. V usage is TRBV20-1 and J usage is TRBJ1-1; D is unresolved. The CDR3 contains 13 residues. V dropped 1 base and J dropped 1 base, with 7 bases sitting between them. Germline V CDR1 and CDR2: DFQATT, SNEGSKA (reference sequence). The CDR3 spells CSARGPGNTEAFF. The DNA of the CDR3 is TGCAGTGCTAGAGGGCCAGGGAACACTGAAGCTTTCTTT.

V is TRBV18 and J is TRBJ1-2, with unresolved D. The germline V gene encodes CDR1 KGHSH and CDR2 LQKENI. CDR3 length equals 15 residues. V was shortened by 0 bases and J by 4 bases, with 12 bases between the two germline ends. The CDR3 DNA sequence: TGTGCCAGCTCACCACCTGGGAGGAGGGTCTATGGCTACACCTTC. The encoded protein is CASSPPGRRVYGYTF.

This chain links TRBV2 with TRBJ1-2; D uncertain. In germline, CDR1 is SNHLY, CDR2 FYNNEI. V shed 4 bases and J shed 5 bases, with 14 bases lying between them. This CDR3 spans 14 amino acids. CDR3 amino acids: CASSAGGELYGYTF. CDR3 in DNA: TGTGCCAGCAGTGCAGGCGGGGAATTGTATGGCTACACCTTC.

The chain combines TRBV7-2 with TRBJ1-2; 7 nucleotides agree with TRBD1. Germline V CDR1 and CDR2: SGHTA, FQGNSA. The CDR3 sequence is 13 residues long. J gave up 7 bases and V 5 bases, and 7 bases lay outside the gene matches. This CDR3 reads CASSPWDSPGYTF. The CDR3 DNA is TGTGCCAGCAGCCCGTGGGACAGTCCTGGCTACACCTTC.

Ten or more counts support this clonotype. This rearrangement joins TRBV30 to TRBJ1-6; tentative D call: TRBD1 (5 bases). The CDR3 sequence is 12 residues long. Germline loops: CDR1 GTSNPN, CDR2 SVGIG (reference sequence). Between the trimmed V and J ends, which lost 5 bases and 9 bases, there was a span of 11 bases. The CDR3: CAWGDVGSPLHF. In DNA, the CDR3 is TGTGCCTGGGGGGACGTCGGTTCACCCCTCCACTTT.

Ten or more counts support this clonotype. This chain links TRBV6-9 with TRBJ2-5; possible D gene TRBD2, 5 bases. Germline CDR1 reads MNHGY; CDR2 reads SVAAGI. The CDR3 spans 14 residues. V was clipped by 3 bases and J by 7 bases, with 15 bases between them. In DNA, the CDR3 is TGTGCCAGCAGTTACGGCGCAGCGGCCGGGACCCAGTACTTC. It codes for CASSYGAAAGTQYF.

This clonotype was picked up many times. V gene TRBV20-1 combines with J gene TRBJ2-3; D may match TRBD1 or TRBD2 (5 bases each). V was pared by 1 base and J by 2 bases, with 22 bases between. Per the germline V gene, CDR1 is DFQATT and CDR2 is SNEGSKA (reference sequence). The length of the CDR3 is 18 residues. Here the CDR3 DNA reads TGCAGTGCTAGAGTAGGTTTCGTTTCTGGGGGACCCACAGATACGCAGTATTTT. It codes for CSARVGFVSGGPTDTQYF.

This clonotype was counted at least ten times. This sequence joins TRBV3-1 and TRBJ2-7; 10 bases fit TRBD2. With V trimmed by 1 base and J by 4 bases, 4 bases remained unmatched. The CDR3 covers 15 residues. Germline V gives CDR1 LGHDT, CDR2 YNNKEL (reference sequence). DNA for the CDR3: TGTGCCAGCAGCCAAGGGACTAGCGGTCATTACGAGCAGTACTTC. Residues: CASSQGTSGHYEQYF.

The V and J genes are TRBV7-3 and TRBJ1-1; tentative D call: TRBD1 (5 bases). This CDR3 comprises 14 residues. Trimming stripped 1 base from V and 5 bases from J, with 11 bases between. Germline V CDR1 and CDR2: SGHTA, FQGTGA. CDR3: CASSLMPGGTEAFF. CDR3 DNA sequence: TGTGCCAGCAGCTTAATGCCGGGGGGGACTGAAGCTTTCTTT.

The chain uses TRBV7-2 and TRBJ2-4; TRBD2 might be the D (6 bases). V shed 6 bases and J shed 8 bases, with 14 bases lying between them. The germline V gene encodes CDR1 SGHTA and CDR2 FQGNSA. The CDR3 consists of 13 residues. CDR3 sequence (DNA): TGTGCCAGCAGTTCCAGTTGGGAGGACATTCAGTACTTC. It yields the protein CASSSSWEDIQYF.

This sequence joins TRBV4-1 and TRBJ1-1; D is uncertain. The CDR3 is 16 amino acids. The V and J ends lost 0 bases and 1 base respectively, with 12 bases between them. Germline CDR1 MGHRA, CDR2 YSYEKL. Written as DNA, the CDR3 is TGCGCCAGCAGCCAAGATCTATCACCGGGGAACACTGAAGCTTTCTTT. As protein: CASSQDLSPGNTEAFF.

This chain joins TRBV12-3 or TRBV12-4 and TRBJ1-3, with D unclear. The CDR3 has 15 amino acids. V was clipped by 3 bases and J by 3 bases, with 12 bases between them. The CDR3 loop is CASSFIGNSGNTIYF. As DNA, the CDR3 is TGTGCCAGCAGTTTTATAGGGAATAGTGGAAACACCATATATTTT.

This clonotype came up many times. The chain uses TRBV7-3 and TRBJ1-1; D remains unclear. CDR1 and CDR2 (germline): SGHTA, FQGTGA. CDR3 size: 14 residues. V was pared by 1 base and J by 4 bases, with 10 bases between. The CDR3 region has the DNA TGTGCCAGCAGCTTAATGAGCGGTAGCACTGAAGCTTTCTTT. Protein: CASSLMSGSTEAFF.

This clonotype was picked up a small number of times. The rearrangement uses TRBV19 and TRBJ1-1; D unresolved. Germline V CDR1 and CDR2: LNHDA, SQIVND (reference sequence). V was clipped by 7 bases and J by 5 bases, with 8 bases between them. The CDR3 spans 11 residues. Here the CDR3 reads CASIDGTEAFF. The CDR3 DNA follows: TGTGCCAGTATAGACGGGACTGAAGCTTTCTTT. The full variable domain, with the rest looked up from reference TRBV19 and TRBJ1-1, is DGGITQSPKYLFRKEGQNVTLSCEQNLNHDAMYWYRQDPGQGLRLIYYSQIVNDFQKGDIAEGYSVSREKKESFPLTVTSAQKNPTAFYLCASIDGTEAFFGQGTRLTVV.

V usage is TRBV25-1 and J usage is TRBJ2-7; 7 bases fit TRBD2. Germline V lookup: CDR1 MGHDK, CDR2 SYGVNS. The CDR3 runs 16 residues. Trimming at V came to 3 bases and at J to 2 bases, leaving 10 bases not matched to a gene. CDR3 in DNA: TGTGCCAGCAGTGACGGCCAGGGACTACGGACCTACGAGCAGTACTTC. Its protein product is CASSDGQGLRTYEQYF.

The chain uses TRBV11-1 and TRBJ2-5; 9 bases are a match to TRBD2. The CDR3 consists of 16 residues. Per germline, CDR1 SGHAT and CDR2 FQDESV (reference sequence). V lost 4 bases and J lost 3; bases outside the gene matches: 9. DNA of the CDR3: TGTGCCAGCAGCTCGACCGGGACTAGCCCCAAAGAGACCCAGTACTTC. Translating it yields CASSSTGTSPKETQYF.

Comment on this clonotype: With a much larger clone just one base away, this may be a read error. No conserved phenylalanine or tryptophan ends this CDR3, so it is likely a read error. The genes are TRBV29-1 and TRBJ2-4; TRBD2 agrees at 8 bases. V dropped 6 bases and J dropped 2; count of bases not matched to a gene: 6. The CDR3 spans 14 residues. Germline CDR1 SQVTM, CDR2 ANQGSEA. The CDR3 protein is CSVGGGWPKNIQYS. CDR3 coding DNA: TGCAGCGTCGGCGGGGGGTGGCCCAAAAACATTCAGTACTCC.

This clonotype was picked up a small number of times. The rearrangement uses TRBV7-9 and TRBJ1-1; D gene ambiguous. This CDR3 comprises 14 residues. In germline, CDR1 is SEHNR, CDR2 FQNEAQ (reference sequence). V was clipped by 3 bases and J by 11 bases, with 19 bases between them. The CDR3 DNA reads TGTGCCAGCAGCTTTTACCCAATCTCCGAAGGGGCTTTCTTT. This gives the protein CASSFYPISEGAFF.

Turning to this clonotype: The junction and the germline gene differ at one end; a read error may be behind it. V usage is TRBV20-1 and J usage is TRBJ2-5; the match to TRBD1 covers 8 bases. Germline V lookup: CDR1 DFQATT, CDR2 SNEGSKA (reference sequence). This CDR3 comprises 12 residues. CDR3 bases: TGCAGTGCTCAGGACAGGGTCGAGATCCAGTACTTC. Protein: CSAQDRVEIQYF.

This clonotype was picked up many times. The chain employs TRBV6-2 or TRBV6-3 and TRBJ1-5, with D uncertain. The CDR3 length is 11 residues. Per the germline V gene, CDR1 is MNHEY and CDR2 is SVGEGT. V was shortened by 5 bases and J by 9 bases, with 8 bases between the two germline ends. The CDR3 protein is CASSGERPQHF. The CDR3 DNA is TGTGCCAGCAGTGGGGAGCGGCCCCAGCATTTT.

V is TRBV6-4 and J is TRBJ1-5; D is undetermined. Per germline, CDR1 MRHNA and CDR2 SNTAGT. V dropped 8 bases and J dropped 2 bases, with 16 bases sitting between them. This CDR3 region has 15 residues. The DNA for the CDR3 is TGTGCCAGCCTAATTCCCCGATTCCGCAATCAGCCCCAGCATTTT. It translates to CASLIPRFRNQPQHF.